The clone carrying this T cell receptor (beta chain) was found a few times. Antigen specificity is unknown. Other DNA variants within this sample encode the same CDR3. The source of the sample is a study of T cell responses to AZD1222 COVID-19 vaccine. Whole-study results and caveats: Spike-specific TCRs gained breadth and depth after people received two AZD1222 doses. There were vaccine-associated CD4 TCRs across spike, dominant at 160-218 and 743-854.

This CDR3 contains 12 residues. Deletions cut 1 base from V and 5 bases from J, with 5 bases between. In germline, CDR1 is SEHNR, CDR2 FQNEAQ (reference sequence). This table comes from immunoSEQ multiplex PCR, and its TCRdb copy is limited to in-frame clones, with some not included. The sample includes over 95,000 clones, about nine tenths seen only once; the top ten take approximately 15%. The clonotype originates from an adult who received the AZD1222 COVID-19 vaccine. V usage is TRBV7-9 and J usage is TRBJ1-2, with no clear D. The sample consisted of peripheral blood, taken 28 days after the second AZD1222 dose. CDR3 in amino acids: CASSLDGYGYTF. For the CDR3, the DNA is TGTGCCAGCAGCTTAGACGGGTATGGCTACACCTTC.